This section outlines one T cell receptor (beta chain) sequence together with its context. Its antigen is as yet unknown. The CDR3 runs to 15 residues. The V and J ends lost 3 bases and 4 bases respectively, with 16 bases between them. CDR1 is SGHRS and CDR2 is YFSETQ in the germline V gene. The entry originates in a study of cytomegalovirus exposure and HLA in healthy donors. Study findings and constraints: When analyzed later, the rates of TCR association showed variation by HLA locus, with DRB1 the most and HLA-C the fewest.

A multiplex PCR was run with 60 Vbeta primers and 13 Jbeta primers. Assay: immunoSEQ multiplex PCR; the TCRdb copy retains only in-frame clones and omits some. The sample comprises 150,000 to 200,000 clones, 60% to 80% of which are singletons, and about 14% rests with the top ten. The sample comprised PBMCs. The origin of this receptor is a man between 50 and 59 years old in good health and CMV-seropositive. The chain couples TRBV5-1 to TRBJ1-2; tentatively, D is TRBD1 (5 bases). The CDR3 here is CASSSGDDRGYGYTF. The CDR3 bases are TGCGCCAGCAGCTCGGGGGATGACAGAGGCTATGGCTACACCTTC.